This TCR beta chain was documented in a study of T cell changes during pregnancy in multiple sclerosis. This clone appeared once. Some clones are missing from TCRdb's copy, which holds only in-frame ones; the method was immunoSEQ multiplex PCR. The sample records 45,000 to 65,000 clones, 93% being singletons. This CDR3 region has 11 residues. Germline-derived CDR1 and CDR2 are SNHLY and FYNNEI. V lost 7 bases to trimming and J lost 6 bases; unmatched junction nucleotides: 2. This specimen consisted of CD8+ T cells from peripheral blood mononuclear cells, obtained in the third trimester of pregnancy. This TCR was recovered from a female donor with multiple sclerosis, enrolled in a pregnancy study. The rearrangement uses TRBV2 and TRBJ2-5; 7 nucleotides agree with TRBD1. The CDR3 DNA follows: TGTGCCAGCAAGAGGGGGCAGACCCAGTACTTC. This sequence encodes CASKRGQTQYF.